The present T cell receptor (beta chain) was sequenced within a study of blood T cell repertoires in COVID-19. Study overall: Donors in the United States, Italy and Spain gave samples during acute or convalescent COVID-19. Sources were T cells, B-cell-depleted T cells, or PBMCs; the material itself was cDNA or gDNA.

Authors' analysis steps: Nucleated cell counts were estimated from reference gene primer amplification. Sequencing used immunoSEQ multiplex PCR; TCRdb keeps in-frame clones, though not all of them. That table is the source of V, J and clone size, and D and trimming were worked out from the DNA. The sample has 120,000 to 150,000 clones; about nine tenths are singletons. Germline CDR1 SGHTA, CDR2 FQGNSA. The length of the CDR3 is 18 residues. Trimming removed 4 bases from V and 0 bases from J; junction bases left unmatched: 2. The sequence was obtained from a man in his fifties or sixties who had recovered from COVID-19. Material for sequencing was peripheral blood. This chain connects TRBV7-2 to TRBJ2-6; 14 bases are shared with TRBD2. CDR3 sequence (DNA): TGTGCCAGCAGCTGGACTAGCGGGGGGTACTCTGGGGCCAACGTCCTGACTTTC. This encodes CASSWTSGGYSGANVLTF.